The source of this T cell receptor beta chain is a study of OX40 agonist ivuxolimab in advanced cancers. This clone was found a few times. Its target is unknown. Patients with autoimmune history or systemic immunosuppression were excluded. CDR1 and CDR2 from the germline V gene are KGHSH and LQKENI. The V end lost 0 bases, the J end lost 2 bases, and 7 bases lay between the germline ends. CDR3 length: 14 amino acids. Sequenced by immunoSEQ multiplex PCR; TCRdb stores in-frame clones only, minus some. Among approximately 82,000 clones listed, more than 80% were seen once. Broader study findings: Expanded peripheral T cell antigen specificity was not determined. Compared with CD4+, CD8+ T cells on average had more expanded clones.

The rearrangement uses TRBV18 and TRBJ1-2, with D unresolved. The sample consisted of CD4+ or CD8+ T cells sorted from blood, taken in a trial of the OX40 agonist ivuxolimab. This sequence was found in an adult with an advanced solid tumor such as melanoma, head and neck, liver or kidney cancer. CDR3 bases: TGTGCCAGCTCACCACCCGGCGCGAACTATGGCTACACCTTC. It yields the protein CASSPPGANYGYTF.